This T cell receptor beta chain is drawn from a study of shared clonotypes between healthy human individuals. Points from the study as a whole: Naive CD4 clonotype sharing across several donors was 4.5% to 6%. Exclusively blood specimens were collected; tissue repertoires likely differ.

The CDR3 has 13 amino acids. Germline V gene data show CDR1 as MNHEY and CDR2 as SMNVEV (reference sequence). The ends were cut back, 5 bases at V and 7 bases at J, with 15 bases in the middle. The table lists this clone with a count of one. The antigen is undetermined. An assay was performed, and its level was deep. Authors' methods: Because ImmunoSEQ provided only junction sequences with no quality scores, the filtering differed. Profiling relied on immunoSEQ multiplex PCR, and the TCRdb table lists in-frame clones only, not all of them. That table gives V, J and clone size, and the DNA gave D and trimming. The sample contains over 2,000,000 clones, around 93% of which appear only once. Terminally differentiated effector memory CD45RA+ cells were excluded by CCR7 positive selection of CD45RO-negative cells.

V and J are TRBV27 and TRBJ2-7; D not resolved. This receptor was identified in a man between 18 and 35 years old in good health. Some clones in this sample may be carry-over from other donors' samples. Input material: naive CD8+ T cells from PBMCs. The CDR3 DNA is TGTGCCAGCAGTCCTGCGACCCATTTTGAGCAGTACTTC. It is translated as CASSPATHFEQYF.